The following is a TCR beta chain sequence with its context. The antigen is not known. CDR3 length: 16 amino acids. The ends lost 2 bases at V and 5 bases at J; junction bases unmatched: 9. Germline V gene data show CDR1 as LGHDT and CDR2 as YNNKEL (reference sequence). The data stem from a study of identical twins. It was template switching that added a universal primer site, and there were unique molecular identifiers on the cDNA. TCRdb called the 5' RACE reads again in MiXCR, with one record for every CDR3 protein. The sample carries 450,000 or so distinct CDR3 sequences, 11% to 15% recorded once. Study findings and constraints: Researchers caution that invariant MAIT and iNKT cells could partly confound zero-insertion analyses. Where beta out-of-frame sequences were concerned, excess twin sharing was weaker. Not following the same donors, the study drew its conclusions from cross-sectional statistical analysis.

In addition, the sample was reused for a study of yellow fever vaccine responses in identical twins.

The chain recombines TRBV3-1 with TRBJ2-5; 9 nucleotides align to TRBD2. The sequencing input was CD4+ T cells sorted from blood. This receptor was identified in a woman aged 18-29 years in good health. CDR3 in DNA: TGTGCCAGCAGCCAACTACTAGCGGGCGGTGTGGAGACCCAGTACTTC. Translating it yields CASSQLLAGGVETQYF.